This T cell receptor (beta chain) was sequenced in a study of cytomegalovirus exposure and HLA in healthy donors. Clones were sequenced by immunoSEQ multiplex PCR, and TCRdb holds only the in-frame ones, with some missing. Found here are about 56,000 clones, around 96% of them singletons; the top ten hold 1.2%. Study outcomes and limitations: Subsequent analysis of the approximately 110 validation repertoires found a tendency for first-cohort TCR clusters to co-occur. Three chains linked to CMV were shown in vitro to be specific for CMV antigens. Investigators reported more than 150 TCR beta chains as tied to cytomegalovirus.

Note on this clone: What it recognizes is unknown.

The sequenced material came from PBMCs. The receptor was derived from a young woman in good health and CMV-seronegative.

In DNA form, the CDR3 reads TGTGCCAGCAGTGTGGCTAGCGGCCATCCCTACGAGCAGTACTTC. Protein: CASSVASGHPYEQYF. V and J are TRBV27 and TRBJ2-7; 7 bases align to TRBD2. The V and J ends lost 5 bases and 2 bases, in that order; junction bases with no gene match: 9. The CDR3 contains 15 residues. Germline CDR1 and CDR2: MNHEY and SMNVEV (reference sequence).